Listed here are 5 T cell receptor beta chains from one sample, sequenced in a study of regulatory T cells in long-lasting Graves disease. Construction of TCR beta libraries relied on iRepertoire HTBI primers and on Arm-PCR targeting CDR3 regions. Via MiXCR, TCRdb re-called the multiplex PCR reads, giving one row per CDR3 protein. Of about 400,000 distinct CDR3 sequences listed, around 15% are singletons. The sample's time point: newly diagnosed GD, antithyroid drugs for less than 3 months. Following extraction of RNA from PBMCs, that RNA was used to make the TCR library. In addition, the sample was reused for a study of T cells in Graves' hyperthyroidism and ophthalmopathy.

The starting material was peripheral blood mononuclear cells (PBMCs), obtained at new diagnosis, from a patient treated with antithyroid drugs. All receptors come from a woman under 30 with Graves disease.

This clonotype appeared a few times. The CDR3 is CSARRQGSMNTEAFF. CDR3 DNA: TGCAGTGCTCGCAGACAGGGCAGTATGAACACTGAAGCTTTCTTT. The V gene is TRBV20-1, the J gene TRBJ1-1, with 7 bases identical to TRBD1. This CDR3 region has 15 residues. The germline gives CDR1 DFQATT, CDR2 SNEGSKA (reference sequence). V lost 5 bases and J lost 0; bases outside the gene matches: 9.

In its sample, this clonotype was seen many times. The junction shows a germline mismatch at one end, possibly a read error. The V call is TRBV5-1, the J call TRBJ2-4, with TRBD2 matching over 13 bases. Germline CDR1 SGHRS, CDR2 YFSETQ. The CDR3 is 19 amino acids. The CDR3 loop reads CASSPRLAGGGAGKNIQYF. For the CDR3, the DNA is TGTGCCAGCAGCCCCCGACTAGCGGGGGGCGGGGCGGGCAAAAACATTCAGTACTTC. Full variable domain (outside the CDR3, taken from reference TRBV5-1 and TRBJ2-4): KAGVTQTPRYLIKTRGQQVTLSCSPISGHRSVSWYQQTPGQGLQFLFEYFSETQRNKGNFPGRFSGRQFSNSRSEMNVSTLELGDSALYLCASSPRLAGGGAGKNIQYFGAGTRLSVL.

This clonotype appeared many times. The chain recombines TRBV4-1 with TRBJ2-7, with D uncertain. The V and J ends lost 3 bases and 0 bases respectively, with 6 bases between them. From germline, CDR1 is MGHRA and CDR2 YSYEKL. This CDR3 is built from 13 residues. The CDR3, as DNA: TGCGCCAGCAGCCAGCAGGTCTCCTACGAGCAGTACTTC. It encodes CASSQQVSYEQYF.

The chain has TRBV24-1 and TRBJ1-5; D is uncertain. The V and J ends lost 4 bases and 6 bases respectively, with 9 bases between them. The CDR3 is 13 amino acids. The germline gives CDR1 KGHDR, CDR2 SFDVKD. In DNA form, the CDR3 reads TGTGCCACCAGTGAGACCGGAGGTCAGCCCCAGCATTTT. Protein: CATSETGGQPQHF.

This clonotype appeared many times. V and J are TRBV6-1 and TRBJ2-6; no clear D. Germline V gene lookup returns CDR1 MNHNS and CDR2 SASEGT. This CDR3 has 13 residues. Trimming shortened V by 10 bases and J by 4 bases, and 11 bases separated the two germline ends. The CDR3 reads CATTKGGANVLTF. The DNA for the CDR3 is TGTGCCACCACTAAGGGAGGGGCCAACGTCCTGACTTTC.